This entry is about one T cell receptor beta chain. CDR1 LNHNV and CDR2 YYDKDF come from the germline V gene (reference sequence). V was clipped by 0 bases and J by 8 bases; unmatched bases: 8. The CDR3 length is 15 residues. Measured with immunoSEQ multiplex PCR; TCRdb has only the in-frame clones, and not every one. The sample carries under 70,000 clones, about nine tenths recorded once. This record belongs to a study of blood T cell repertoires in COVID-19. Source material: peripheral blood. This TCR came from a human donor with active COVID-19. The donor label of this sample is uncertain. The genes are TRBV15 and TRBJ1-1, with 8 bases fitting TRBD1. In DNA form, the CDR3 reads TGTGCCACCAGCAGAGATGCGACAGGGGTGGCCGAAGCTTTCTTT. It codes for CATSRDATGVAEAFF. The complete variable domain, with remaining parts taken from reference TRBV15 and TRBJ1-1, reads DAMVIQNPRYQVTQFGKPVTLSCSQTLNHNVMYWYQQKSSQAPKLLFHYYDKDFNNEADTPDNFQSRRPNTSFCFLDIRSPGLGDTAMYLCATSRDATGVAEAFFGQGTRLTVV.